These 6 T cell receptor beta chains came from one sample sequenced in a study of T cells in Graves' hyperthyroidism and ophthalmopathy. Amplified regions were TCR beta CDR3 sequences from RNA transcripts. Initially, a first-round RT-PCR of the TCR CDR3 employed the HTBI primer set. TCRdb re-derived calls from the multiplex PCR reads in MiXCR, one entry per CDR3 protein. This table holds about 610,000 distinct CDR3 sequences, roughly 14% found once. Sequencing was carried out using blood. The source is a woman between 35 and 50 years old with Graves' ophthalmopathy.

This clonotype was detected many times. The chain recombines TRBV12-3 or TRBV12-4 with TRBJ1-2; 7 bases fit TRBD1. The CDR3 spans 12 residues. J was trimmed by 8 bases and V by 6 bases; bases with no gene match: 6. The CDR3 region is CASRQGRRGYTF. In DNA form, the CDR3 reads TGTGCCAGCAGACAGGGGCGGAGGGGCTACACCTTC.

The chain links TRBV9 to TRBJ2-7; D may be TRBD2 (6 bases). Germline lookup yields CDR1 SGDLS and CDR2 YYNGEE. The length of the CDR3 is 12 residues. V was cut by 0 bases and J by 7 bases, with 8 bases left in between. CDR3 residues: CASSVDAGEQYF. Here the CDR3 DNA reads TGTGCCAGCAGCGTAGATGCGGGGGAGCAGTACTTC.

This clonotype has only a few counts. The chain employs TRBV4-1 and TRBJ1-2, with TRBD1 matching over 9 bases. With 5 bases clipped from V and 5 bases from J, the junction kept 15 bases outside the gene matches. Germline V CDR1 and CDR2: MGHRA, YSYEKL. This CDR3 has 17 amino acids. CDR3 amino acids: CASSKGVTGGYYYGYTF. The DNA of the CDR3 is TGCGCCAGCAGCAAAGGGGTCACAGGGGGCTATTATTATGGCTACACCTTC.

This clonotype was picked up many times. This rearrangement joins TRBV7-9 to TRBJ1-1; 7 nucleotides agree with TRBD1. This CDR3 is built from 14 residues. V gave up 5 bases and J gave up 5 bases; unmatched junction bases: 8. The V gene's germline CDR1 is SEHNR and CDR2 FQNEAQ (reference sequence). Here the CDR3 DNA reads TGTGCCAGCAGCCCCCACAGGGGAGAGACTGAAGCTTTCTTT. It yields the protein CASSPHRGETEAFF. The full variable domain, with the rest looked up from reference TRBV7-9 and TRBJ1-1, is DTGVSQNPRHKITKRGQNVTFRCDPISEHNRLYWYRQTLGQGPEFLTYFQNEAQLEKSRLLSDRFSAERPKGSFSTLEIQRTEQGDSAMYLCASSPHRGETEAFFGQGTRLTVV.

The chain employs TRBV6-5 and TRBJ1-2; D is unclear. The V end was cut by 4 bases, the J end by 11 bases, with 11 bases between. The germline CDR1 and CDR2 sequences are MNHEY and SVGAGI. This CDR3 comprises 11 residues. The CDR3 sequence: CASSSGIGYTF. As DNA, the CDR3 is TGTGCCAGCAGTTCTGGCATAGGTTACACCTTC.

This clonotype has a count of ten or more. J is TRBJ1-2 and V is TRBV7-9; the D gene is possibly TRBD1 (6 bases). Germline assignment: CDR1 SEHNR and CDR2 FQNEAQ (reference sequence). This CDR3 is built from 13 residues. Trimming shortened V by 6 bases and J by 4 bases, and 12 bases separated the two germline ends. DNA of the CDR3: TGTGCCAGCAGTTTACAGGGAGGCTATGGCTACACCTTC. Encoded protein: CASSLQGGYGYTF.